Below, 21 T cell receptor beta chains from the same sample are listed, as sequenced in a study of control samples from healthy donors and cancer patients (dated by TCRdb to 2018 to 2021). The receptor library was made with the immunoSEQ multiplex PCR assay. TCRdb obtained this table from immuneACCESS and retained in-frame rearrangements with V and J assigned. These tables miss some clones; where compared with another copy, unresolved V genes account for less than half of the shortfall, and the remainder is unexplained. The sample table contains approximately 70,000 clones; only one count was recorded for around 84% of them. The ten top clones hold roughly 15% of the sample. The sample consisted of blood. These receptor sequences come from a man aged 45-65 years in good health.

V gene TRBV5-8 combines with J gene TRBJ2-1; 10 bases map to TRBD2. Germline V gene lookup returns CDR1 SGHTS and CDR2 YDEGEE. V was clipped by 6 bases and J by 1 base; unmatched bases: 4. This CDR3 has 15 residues. CDR3 in DNA: TGTGCCAGCATCCTGACTAGCGGGTCCTACAATGAGCAGTTCTTC. Its protein is CASILTSGSYNEQFF.

The J gene is TRBJ2-1, the V gene TRBV27; D is perhaps TRBD2 (5 bases). V was trimmed by 2 bases and J by 5 bases, leaving 13 bases between them. In germline, CDR1 is MNHEY, CDR2 SMNVEV (reference sequence). The CDR3 consists of 15 residues. Here the CDR3 DNA reads TGTGCCAGCAGTTTACGAGAGGGCCGAAACAATGAGCAGTTCTTC. Translating gives CASSLREGRNNEQFF.

The chain carries TRBV2 and TRBJ2-5; D unclear. The V gene lost 2 bases and the J gene lost 5 bases, with 15 bases spanning the gap. From germline, CDR1 is SNHLY and CDR2 FYNNEI. This CDR3 spans 15 amino acids. The CDR3 loop reads CASSETPLPWETQYF. Here the CDR3 DNA reads TGTGCCAGCAGTGAAACGCCACTTCCGTGGGAGACCCAGTACTTC.

V usage is TRBV19 and J usage is TRBJ1-2; 7 bases match TRBD1. Looked up from germline, CDR1 is LNHDA and CDR2 is SQIVND (reference sequence). This CDR3 is 15 amino acids long. J was trimmed by 3 bases and V by 8 bases; bases with no gene match: 12. In nucleotides, the CDR3 is TGTGCCAGTGCCCTCGGACAGGCCCTTTACTATGGCTACACCTTC. Its translation is CASALGQALYYGYTF.

The chain carries TRBV20-1 and TRBJ2-7; D is undetermined. CDR3 length equals 11 residues. V gave up 5 bases and J gave up 0 bases, with 5 bases separating them. Looked up from germline, CDR1 is DFQATT and CDR2 is SNEGSKA (reference sequence). CDR3 nucleotide sequence: TGCAGTGCTCGAAGCTCCTACGAGCAGTACTTC. Translating gives CSARSSYEQYF.

The rearrangement joins TRBV6-2 or TRBV6-3 to TRBJ2-7; TRBD2 matches 8 bases. Per germline, CDR1 MNHEY and CDR2 SVGEGT. The CDR3 extends over 15 amino acids. V lost 4 bases to trimming and J lost 5 bases; unmatched junction nucleotides: 10. CDR3 region: CASSSLAGLTDEQYF. CDR3 bases: TGTGCCAGCAGTTCGTTAGCGGGATTAACGGACGAGCAGTACTTC.

This CDR3 is CASSLGLGTYEQYF. CDR3 in DNA: TGTGCCAGCAGCTTAGGGTTAGGTACCTACGAGCAGTACTTC. The chain has TRBV11-3 and TRBJ2-7; no firm D call. Trimming cost V 1 base and J 2 bases, with 9 bases left between them. The CDR3 totals 14 residues. CDR1 and CDR2 from the germline V gene are SGHNT and YENEEA.

V usage is TRBV5-1 and J usage is TRBJ2-5; the match to TRBD2 covers 12 bases. The CDR3 runs to 17 residues. Losses at the gene ends were 0 bases for V and 1 base for J; bases not matched to a gene: 4. Germline V gene data show CDR1 as SGHRS and CDR2 as YFSETQ. The CDR3 reads CASSLAGTSGSQETQYF. CDR3 coding DNA: TGCGCCAGCAGCTTGGCCGGGACTAGCGGGTCCCAAGAGACCCAGTACTTC.

The V and J genes are TRBV19 and TRBJ2-5, with 11 positions matching TRBD1. CDR1 and CDR2 from the germline V gene are LNHDA and SQIVND (reference sequence). Trimming removed 7 bases from V and 2 bases from J; junction bases left unmatched: 6. This CDR3 is 15 amino acids long. CDR3 region: CASIPRDRGQETQYF. The CDR3, as DNA: TGTGCCAGTATCCCCCGGGACAGGGGGCAAGAGACCCAGTACTTC. The entire variable domain, with the rest obtained from reference TRBV19 and TRBJ2-5, is as follows: DGGITQSPKYLFRKEGQNVTLSCEQNLNHDAMYWYRQDPGQGLRLIYYSQIVNDFQKGDIAEGYSVSREKKESFPLTVTSAQKNPTAFYLCASIPRDRGQETQYFGPGTRLLVL.

Written as DNA, the CDR3 is TGCAGTGCTAGAGATGGGTGGGAGCTGTTTTTT. It yields the protein CSARDGWELFF. This sequence joins TRBV20-1 and TRBJ2-2; no clear D gene. Germline CDR1 is DFQATT and CDR2 is SNEGSKA (reference sequence). The germline V and J ends were trimmed by 0 bases and 9 bases, with 5 bases remaining between them. The CDR3 spans 11 residues.

V is TRBV5-1 and J is TRBJ2-4; 13 nucleotides line up with TRBD2. CDR3 length: 18 residues. In germline, CDR1 is SGHRS, CDR2 YFSETQ. V trimming: 5 bases; J trimming: 0 bases; junction bases outside the gene matches: 8. CDR3 sequence: CASSPGTSGELAKNIQYF. CDR3 sequence (DNA): TGCGCCAGCAGTCCTGGGACTAGCGGGGAGCTAGCCAAAAACATTCAGTACTTC.

V and J are TRBV28 and TRBJ2-7; 10 bases fit TRBD1. The CDR3 sequence is 14 residues long. The V segment lost 6 bases and the J segment 8 bases; nucleotides outside the gene matches: 10. CDR1 MDHEN and CDR2 SYDVKM come from the germline V gene. The CDR3, as DNA: TGTGCCAGCAGCGCCGGGACAGGGGCGTCAAAGCAGTACTTC. Protein product: CASSAGTGASKQYF.

V usage is TRBV6-2 or TRBV6-3 and J usage is TRBJ2-1; 13 bases fit TRBD2. Germline CDR1 reads MNHEY; CDR2 reads SVGEGT. The trim removed 4 bases at V and 6 bases at J, leaving 6 bases unmatched. This CDR3 comprises 16 residues. The CDR3 spells CASSSLAGGLGNEQFF. In DNA form, the CDR3 reads TGTGCCAGCAGTTCACTAGCGGGAGGGCTTGGCAATGAGCAGTTCTTC.

The CDR3 nucleotides are TGTGCCAGCAGTCTCGAGGCGCGCACCGGGGAGCTGTTTTTT. Encoded protein: CASSLEARTGELFF. The gene calls are TRBV2 and TRBJ2-2; D gene unclear. The CDR3 consists of 14 residues. Germline CDR1 and CDR2: SNHLY and FYNNEI. V lost 5 bases and J lost 4, with 11 bases in between.

The V gene is TRBV7-2, the J gene TRBJ1-1; maybe TRBD1 (6 bases). CDR1 and CDR2 from the germline V gene are SGHTA and FQGNSA. This CDR3 contains 14 residues. The germline V and J ends were trimmed by 5 bases and 0 bases, with 10 bases remaining between them. CDR3 DNA: TGTGCCAGCAGCGCCTCAGGGGTGAACACTGAAGCTTTCTTT. This codes for CASSASGVNTEAFF.

V and J are TRBV15 and TRBJ2-7; 9 bases match TRBD2. From germline, CDR1 is LNHNV and CDR2 YYDKDF (reference sequence). Trimming took 0 bases from V and 5 from J; bases not matched to a gene: 5. The CDR3 is made up of 15 amino acids. The CDR3 here is CATSREGLARNEQYF. CDR3 coding DNA: TGTGCCACCAGCAGAGAAGGACTAGCGAGGAACGAGCAGTACTTC.

The V gene is TRBV14, the J gene TRBJ2-5, with 8 nucleotides matching TRBD2. V shed 4 bases, J shed 2 bases, and the junction held 6 bases outside the gene matches. Germline assignment: CDR1 SGHDN and CDR2 FVKESK. This CDR3 has 15 residues. In DNA, the CDR3 is TGTGCCAGCAGCCTCCTACGGGAGGGGCAAGAGACCCAGTACTTC. Translating gives CASSLLREGQETQYF.

The chain combines TRBV2 with TRBJ1-3; 7 nucleotides match TRBD1. Per the germline V gene, CDR1 is SNHLY and CDR2 is FYNNEI. The CDR3 has 16 residues. The ends lost 5 bases at V and 0 bases at J; junction bases unmatched: 7. CDR3 bases: TGTGCCAGCAGTACCCGGGACAGCCTCTCTGGAAACACCATATATTTT. This sequence encodes CASSTRDSLSGNTIYF.

The rearrangement uses TRBV12-3 or TRBV12-4 and TRBJ1-3; D call uncertain. Trimming cost V 5 bases and J 5 bases, with 1 base left between them. The CDR3 is 10 residues long. CDR3 DNA sequence: TGTGCCAGCAGTAGAAACACCATATATTTT. This gives the protein CASSRNTIYF.

The V gene is TRBV28, the J gene TRBJ1-1, with D possibly matching TRBD1 (6 bases). The ends were cut back, 2 bases at V and 5 bases at J, with 15 bases in the middle. Per germline, CDR1 MDHEN and CDR2 SYDVKM. This CDR3 region has 15 residues. The CDR3 sequence: CASSLPTGIGTEAFF. CDR3 coding DNA: TGTGCCAGCAGTTTACCCACAGGGATTGGAACTGAAGCTTTCTTT.

This clone appeared once. V usage is TRBV7-9 and J usage is TRBJ2-7; TRBD2 matches 16 bases. CDR1 is SEHNR and CDR2 is FQNEAQ in the germline V gene (reference sequence). The CDR3 runs to 18 residues. Unmatched junction bases numbered 10, after V lost 3 bases and J lost 5 bases. The CDR3 DNA sequence: TGTGCCAGCAGCTTCAAGGGACTAGCGGGAGGGCCGTCTCACGAGCAGTACTTC. It yields the protein CASSFKGLAGGPSHEQYF.